These 24 T cell receptor beta chains share one sample of origin, sequenced in a study of blood T cells in healthy people across ages (dated by TCRdb to between 2014 and 2016). Library method: 5' RACE. Sequencing relied on an Illumina HiSeq 2500. A second PCR of 7 to 11 cycles was run with a J-beta primer mix and a sample-barcoded 5' primer. TCRdb's own reprocessing of the public reads used fastp at Q25 and MiXCR and kept productive beta chains. Every CDR3 protein is listed once, alongside the most common genes and DNA of its rows. For this sample the table gives 600,000 to 850,000 distinct CDR3 sequences, of which about 40% were detected only once. In total, the top ten clones hold under 25% of the sample. The sequenced sample consisted of blood. These receptors were obtained from a woman aged 55-75 years in good health.

The chain carries TRBV6-2 or TRBV6-3 and TRBJ2-5; weak D call: TRBD2 (5 bases). CDR3 length: 15 residues. The germline CDR1 and CDR2 sequences are MNHEY and SVGEGT. V shed 6 bases and J shed 2 bases, with 16 bases lying between them. This chain's CDR3 is CASRRISVQQETQYF. CDR3 coding DNA: TGTGCCAGCAGGCGGATTAGCGTGCAGCAAGAGACCCAGTACTTC.

This rearrangement joins TRBV28 to TRBJ2-1, with a tentative D call TRBD2 (6 bases). V was cut by 10 bases and J by 5 bases, with 12 bases left in between. The CDR3 runs to 12 residues. Germline CDR1 is MDHEN and CDR2 is SYDVKM. The CDR3 is CATGSLHNEQFF. CDR3 nucleotides: TGTGCCACCGGGAGTCTCCACAATGAGCAGTTCTTC.

The chain couples TRBV20-1 to TRBJ2-7, with TRBD2 matching 7 bases. J lost 0 bases, V lost 4 bases, and 12 bases had no gene match. There are 16 residues in the CDR3. Germline V gene sequence: CDR1 DFQATT, CDR2 SNEGSKA (reference sequence). The CDR3 loop is CSANTSGSGDSYEQYF. For the CDR3, the DNA is TGCAGTGCTAATACTTCTGGGAGCGGGGACTCCTACGAGCAGTACTTC.

A note on this clonotype: Possible read error: a much larger clone is one base away. This chain links TRBV7-2 with TRBJ2-3, with D possibly being TRBD1 or TRBD2 (5 bases each). Germline V gene sequence: CDR1 SGHTA, CDR2 FQGNSA. V gave up 1 base and J gave up 3 bases, with 8 bases separating them. This CDR3 region has 14 residues. CDR3: CASSLGEGTDTQYF. The CDR3 bases are TGTGCCAGCAGCTTAGGAGAGGGGACAGATACGCAGTATTTT.

This clonotype showed up many times. The chain recombines TRBV20-1 with TRBJ2-7; D is unclear. The V and J ends lost 6 bases and 0 bases respectively, with 15 bases between them. This CDR3 contains 14 residues. Germline V gene sequence: CDR1 DFQATT, CDR2 SNEGSKA (reference sequence). The CDR3 DNA follows: TGCAGTGCGACGCCCGAGACTGACTCCTACGAGCAGTACTTC. Its translation is CSATPETDSYEQYF.

This rearrangement joins TRBV20-1 to TRBJ2-5; D not resolved. This CDR3 is built from 13 residues. The germline V gene encodes CDR1 DFQATT and CDR2 SNEGSKA (reference sequence). V was shortened by 6 bases and J by 11 bases, with 22 bases between the two germline ends. CDR3: CSAPPSTYNEQYF. DNA of the CDR3: TGCAGTGCACCACCCAGCACATACAATGAGCAGTACTTC.

This clonotype was observed a few times. The chain recombines TRBV7-2 with TRBJ1-2; D is unclear. CDR1 and CDR2 (germline): SGHTA, FQGNSA. The germline V and J ends were trimmed by 7 bases and 2 bases, with 11 bases remaining between them. CDR3 length: 13 residues. In DNA, the CDR3 is TGTGCCAGCACCGATGTAGCGAACTATGGCTACACCTTC. Residues: CASTDVANYGYTF.

The CDR3 loop is CASRRGLAGGLGNEQFF. The CDR3 region has the DNA TGTGCCAGCAGGAGGGGACTAGCGGGAGGCCTCGGGAATGAGCAGTTCTTC. This chain joins TRBV13 and TRBJ2-1, with TRBD2 matching over 15 bases. The V and J ends lost 6 bases and 7 bases, in that order; junction bases with no gene match: 10. The CDR3 is 17 residues long. Looked up from germline, CDR1 is PRHDT and CDR2 is FYEKMQ (reference sequence).

This chain uses TRBV29-1 with TRBJ2-7; TRBD1 aligns across 10 bases. The CDR3 extends over 14 amino acids. The V gene's germline CDR1 is SQVTM and CDR2 ANQGSEA. Germline trimming cut 6 bases from V and 3 bases from J; bases unmatched to any gene: 8. Here the CDR3 reads CSVPLGQGGYEQYF. Written as DNA, the CDR3 is TGCAGCGTGCCCTTAGGACAGGGGGGCTACGAGCAGTACTTC.

This clonotype has just a few counts. This chain joins TRBV2 and TRBJ2-7, with 8 bases identical to TRBD1. J was trimmed by 0 bases and V by 6 bases; bases with no gene match: 10. CDR1 is SNHLY, CDR2 FYNNEI, per germline. The CDR3 runs to 16 residues. CDR3 in DNA: TGTGCCAGCAGGACAGGGGTCCGCTCTAGCTCCTACGAGCAGTACTTC. Protein product: CASRTGVRSSSYEQYF.

The table lists this clonotype with many counts. The chain employs TRBV20-1 and TRBJ1-2; D ambiguous. CDR3 length: 12 residues. Germline-derived CDR1 and CDR2 are DFQATT and SNEGSKA (reference sequence). Between the trimmed V and J ends, which lost 2 bases and 8 bases, there was a span of 12 bases. CDR3 sequence (DNA): TGCAGTGCTAGACAAGAACTGGTGGGCTACACCTTC. As protein: CSARQELVGYTF.

The chain carries TRBV6-6 and TRBJ1-1; 8 bases align to TRBD1. The CDR3 extends over 15 amino acids. The germline CDR1 and CDR2 sequences are MNHNY and SVGAGI (reference sequence). V gave up 2 bases and J gave up 1 base; unmatched junction bases: 3. This chain's CDR3 is CASSYGQGANTEAFF. CDR3 coding DNA: TGTGCCAGCAGTTACGGGCAGGGGGCGAACACTGAAGCTTTCTTT.

This clonotype was seen at least ten times. The genes are TRBV3-1 and TRBJ2-5; the D is unclear. CDR1 LGHDT and CDR2 YNNKEL come from the germline V gene (reference sequence). The CDR3 contains 12 residues. Trimming removed 3 bases from V and 5 bases from J, with 7 bases in between. The CDR3 bases are TGTGCCAGCAGCCAGGGCAGGGAGACCCAGTACTTC. The encoded protein is CASSQGRETQYF.

The chain employs TRBV20-1 and TRBJ2-5, with TRBD1 identical over 10 bases. The CDR3 length is 19 residues. V dropped 1 base and J dropped 1; count of bases not matched to a gene: 15. Germline V lookup: CDR1 DFQATT, CDR2 SNEGSKA (reference sequence). The CDR3 here is CSARGERDRGVGPQETQYF. CDR3 nucleotide sequence: TGCAGTGCTAGAGGGGAGAGGGACAGGGGAGTGGGACCCCAAGAGACCCAGTACTTC.

V usage is TRBV5-8 and J usage is TRBJ1-1; perhaps TRBD1 as D (5 bases). This CDR3 region has 14 residues. Germline V CDR1 and CDR2: SGHTS, YDEGEE. The germline V and J ends were trimmed by 4 bases and 4 bases, with 14 bases remaining between them. This CDR3 is CASSPGPWGTEAFF. The CDR3 region has the DNA TGTGCCAGCAGCCCGGGACCCTGGGGCACTGAAGCTTTCTTT.

The chain links TRBV4-1 to TRBJ1-2; 8 nucleotides align to TRBD1. V shed 8 bases, J shed 7 bases, and the junction held 3 bases outside the gene matches. The CDR3 consists of 11 residues. The germline V gene encodes CDR1 MGHRA and CDR2 YSYEKL. The CDR3 nucleotides read TGCGCCAGCGGGGACAGGTCTGGCTACACCTTC. It yields the protein CASGDRSGYTF.

This clonotype was observed a handful of times. The J gene is TRBJ2-3, the V gene TRBV20-1; 8 bases align to TRBD2. The CDR3 runs to 16 residues. J was trimmed by 5 bases and V by 1 base; bases with no gene match: 11. CDR1 is DFQATT, CDR2 SNEGSKA, per germline (reference sequence). In DNA form, the CDR3 reads TGCAGTGCTAGAGGAGGATTAGCGGGGCGTCGAGATACGCAGTATTTT. Translation: CSARGGLAGRRDTQYF.

V gene TRBV20-1 combines with J gene TRBJ2-7, with a tentative D call TRBD1 (5 bases). The germline CDR1 and CDR2 sequences are DFQATT and SNEGSKA (reference sequence). This CDR3 spans 13 amino acids. Trimming removed 3 bases from V and 3 bases from J, with 12 bases in between. This CDR3 is CSASQGFYYEQYF. The CDR3 coding sequence is TGCAGTGCTAGCCAGGGATTTTACTACGAGCAGTACTTC.

The J gene is TRBJ2-7, the V gene TRBV12-3 or TRBV12-4; no clear D gene. The CDR3 has 11 amino acids. Trimming stripped 3 bases from V and 10 bases from J, with 10 bases between. Written as DNA, the CDR3 is TGTGCCAGCAGTTTTAAAGAGGCCCAGTACTTC. It translates to CASSFKEAQYF.

The rearrangement joins TRBV19 to TRBJ2-5; 11 bases fit TRBD2. V lost 5 bases to trimming and J lost 2 bases; unmatched junction nucleotides: 4. This CDR3 has 15 amino acids. Germline lookup yields CDR1 LNHDA and CDR2 SQIVND (reference sequence). CDR3 sequence: CASSGLAGGQETQYF. In DNA, the CDR3 is TGTGCCAGTAGTGGCCTAGCGGGAGGACAAGAGACCCAGTACTTC.

The chain combines TRBV20-1 with TRBJ1-2; tentatively, D is TRBD1 (5 bases). Germline lookup yields CDR1 DFQATT and CDR2 SNEGSKA (reference sequence). V was trimmed by 6 bases and J by 3 bases, leaving 11 bases between them. CDR3 size: 12 residues. The CDR3 nucleotides are TGCAGTGCCGGGGGGGATGACTATGGCTACACCTTC. This translates into CSAGGDDYGYTF.

Only a few counts were recorded for this clonotype. The rearrangement links TRBV5-8 to TRBJ2-4; D unresolved. This CDR3 spans 13 amino acids. Germline V lookup: CDR1 SGHTS, CDR2 YDEGEE. Between the trimmed V and J ends, which lost 1 base and 9 bases, there was a span of 11 bases. CDR3 bases: TGTGCCAGCAGCTTGTGGCAGATAAGCATTCAGTACTTC. This sequence encodes CASSLWQISIQYF.

V usage is TRBV20-1 and J usage is TRBJ2-5; 9 bases match TRBD2. The CDR3 has 15 amino acids. V was clipped by 1 base and J by 1 base; unmatched bases: 4. Germline V gene data show CDR1 as DFQATT and CDR2 as SNEGSKA (reference sequence). The CDR3 spells CSARGWTSAQETQYF. As DNA, the CDR3 is TGCAGTGCTAGAGGCTGGACTAGCGCCCAAGAGACCCAGTACTTC.

The chain combines TRBV10-3 with TRBJ2-7; D could derive from TRBD1 or TRBD2 (5 bases each). The CDR3 contains 14 residues. Trimming took off 8 bases at V and 4 bases at J, with 18 bases between the two ends. Germline CDR1 is ENHRY and CDR2 is SYGVKD. CDR3 amino acids: CAIREGPLPYEQYF. The CDR3 nucleotides read TGTGCCATCCGAGAGGGGCCCTTGCCGTACGAGCAGTACTTC.